Sequencing of this TCR beta chain was carried out in a study of cytomegalovirus exposure and HLA in healthy donors. Study-wide results and limits: An assumption of roughly uniform sequencing depth across donors underlay the presence/absence analyses. An apparent linkage of common viral pathogens to several of the most significant clusters emerged in a later analysis. With further analysis later on, most CMV-associated TCR beta chains appeared HLA-restricted. Researchers counted roughly 150 TCR beta chains as cytomegalovirus-associated.

This CDR3 region has 17 residues. V shed 2 bases and J 3 bases; nucleotides not matched to a gene: 13. Germline CDR1 and CDR2: MGHRA and YSYEKL. A word on this clone: Its antigen is undetermined.

It was with 60 Vbeta and 13 Jbeta primers that the PCR ran. Here immunoSEQ multiplex PCR was the method, and the copy in TCRdb shows in-frame clones only, minus some. This table has 190,000 or so clones, less than 90% appearing once. The specimen was PBMCs. The source of this sequence is a man between 45 and 60 years old in good health and CMV-seronegative. This rearrangement joins TRBV4-1 to TRBJ2-7, with TRBD1 matching over 7 bases. This chain's CDR3 is CASSQYSPGQSFYEQYF. The CDR3 DNA sequence: TGCGCCAGCAGCCAATACTCCCCGGGACAGTCGTTCTACGAGCAGTACTTC.